These 18 T cell receptor beta chains came from one sample sequenced in a study of cytomegalovirus exposure and HLA in healthy donors. Primers: 60 Vbeta forward and 13 Jbeta reverse. The repertoire was sequenced with immunoSEQ multiplex PCR; TCRdb's copy has only in-frame clones and lacks some. The data hold about 170,000 clones, with 77% observed a single time. Sequencing was done on a sample of PBMCs. These receptors came from a woman aged 30 to 39 in good health and CMV-seropositive.

This clone was recorded a few times. The CDR3 DNA reads TGCAGCGTTGAAGTGGCTGGCTATGGCTACACCTTC. Translation: CSVEVAGYGYTF. This sequence joins TRBV29-1 and TRBJ1-2; D not resolved. Looked up from germline, CDR1 is SQVTM and CDR2 is ANQGSEA. The CDR3 spans 12 residues. Trimming shortened V by 1 base and J by 4 bases, and 7 bases separated the two germline ends. Drawing the rest from reference TRBV29-1 and TRBJ1-2, the complete variable domain is SAVISQKPSRDICQRGTSLTIQCQVDSQVTMMFWYRQQPGQSLTLIATANQGSEATYESGFVIDKFPISRPNLTFSTLTVSNMSPEDSSIYLCSVEVAGYGYTFGSGTRLTVV.

This clone was recorded once. The chain combines TRBV5-4 with TRBJ2-5, with 7 bases that match TRBD2. The assigned J gene may be wrong: the sequence end matches TRBJ2-7 better. Germline V gene lookup returns CDR1 SGHNT and CDR2 YYREEE (reference sequence). This CDR3 comprises 15 residues. The CDR3 reads CASSQGRLADYEQYF. CDR3 sequence (DNA): TGTGCCAGCAGTCAAGGGCGGCTAGCGGACTACGAGCAGTACTTC.

This clone has only a few counts. The chain has TRBV25-1 and TRBJ2-7, with TRBD2 matching 8 bases. Trimming at V came to 7 bases and at J to 5 bases, leaving 7 bases not matched to a gene. CDR1 is MGHDK, CDR2 SYGVNS, per germline. The CDR3 contains 13 residues. In DNA, the CDR3 is TGTGCCAGCAATGCGGGAGGTATGAACGAGCAGTACTTC. It translates to CASNAGGMNEQYF.

The chain is built from TRBV4-1 and TRBJ1-1, with D possibly TRBD1 on 6 matching bases. The CDR3 totals 15 residues. The germline V gene encodes CDR1 MGHRA and CDR2 YSYEKL. V gave up 7 bases and J gave up 3 bases, with 18 bases separating them. This CDR3 is CASTPPGGGHTEAFF. Here the CDR3 DNA reads TGCGCCAGCACCCCACCCGGCGGGGGGCACACTGAAGCTTTCTTT.

The chain links TRBV11-3 to TRBJ1-2; 9 bases agree with TRBD1. The CDR3 totals 15 residues. V shed 5 bases and J 4 bases; nucleotides not matched to a gene: 8. Per germline, CDR1 SGHNT and CDR2 YENEEA. CDR3 DNA: TGTGCCAGCAGCCACCCCGGGACAGGGACCTATGGCTACACCTTC. Protein: CASSHPGTGTYGYTF.

The chain couples TRBV27 to TRBJ2-5, with TRBD1 matching 8 bases. The CDR3 extends over 15 amino acids. Germline loops: CDR1 MNHEY, CDR2 SMNVEV (reference sequence). With V trimmed by 2 bases and J by 5 bases, 7 bases remained unmatched. For the CDR3, the DNA is TGTGCCAGCAGTTTAGGACAGGGCTTGGGGGAGACCCAGTACTTC. Protein product: CASSLGQGLGETQYF.

The V gene is TRBV6-5, the J gene TRBJ1-1, with TRBD1 as a possible D gene (6 bases). The CDR3 extends over 14 amino acids. Trimming pared 8 bases from V and 6 bases from J, leaving 19 bases between. Germline CDR1 MNHEY, CDR2 SVGAGI. Written as DNA, the CDR3 is TGTGCCAGCTACGGACAGTCAAACGAAGCTGAAGCTTTCTTT. Its protein product is CASYGQSNEAEAFF.

This chain links TRBV4-1 with TRBJ2-1; no clear D gene. The CDR3 loop spans 15 amino acids. The germline V gene encodes CDR1 MGHRA and CDR2 YSYEKL. V shed 0 bases and J shed 8 bases, with 14 bases lying between them. The CDR3 DNA is TGCGCCAGCAGCCAAGAAGGTACTCTTCTAGATGAGCAGTTCTTC. It specifies CASSQEGTLLDEQFF.

The chain employs TRBV27 and TRBJ2-5, with 13 positions matching TRBD2. The germline V gene encodes CDR1 MNHEY and CDR2 SMNVEV (reference sequence). V shed 5 bases and J 7 bases; nucleotides not matched to a gene: 16. This CDR3 spans 18 amino acids. CDR3 sequence: CASSPDGTSGTTGGTQYF. The DNA of the CDR3 is TGTGCCAGCAGTCCCGACGGGACTAGCGGGACCACAGGGGGGACCCAGTACTTC.

V and J are TRBV13 and TRBJ2-7; D not resolved. V lost 2 bases and J 4 bases, leaving 12 bases between the germline ends. The CDR3 is 14 amino acids. CDR1 is PRHDT, CDR2 FYEKMQ, per germline (reference sequence). The CDR3 region is CASSLRARLYEQYF. As DNA, the CDR3 is TGTGCCAGCAGCTTAAGAGCTAGACTTTACGAGCAGTACTTC.

The CDR3 here is CASSLTRTGWNEQFF. CDR3 DNA sequence: TGTGCCAGCAGTTTGACTAGGACAGGATGGAATGAGCAGTTCTTC. The chain couples TRBV28 to TRBJ2-1; tentative D call: TRBD1 (7 bases). The CDR3 runs to 15 residues. The V end lost 3 bases, the J end lost 7 bases, and 16 bases lay between the germline ends. In germline, CDR1 is MDHEN, CDR2 SYDVKM.

The V gene is TRBV2, the J gene TRBJ1-2; D is uncertain. CDR1 and CDR2 from the germline V gene are SNHLY and FYNNEI. The V gene lost 4 bases and the J gene lost 6 bases, with 12 bases spanning the gap. The CDR3 has 13 residues. In nucleotides, the CDR3 is TGTGCCAGCAGTGCGGGTAGGAACGATGGCTACACCTTC. Protein: CASSAGRNDGYTF.

The chain carries TRBV7-3 and TRBJ2-3; 9 bases are shared with TRBD2. The CDR3 runs to 15 residues. Germline V CDR1 and CDR2: SGHTA, FQGTGA. Losses at the gene ends were 5 bases for V and 6 bases for J; bases not matched to a gene: 9. The chain's CDR3 is CASSLSGLASDTQYF. DNA of the CDR3: TGTGCCAGCAGCCTGTCGGGACTAGCTTCCGATACGCAGTATTTT.

This sequence joins TRBV18 and TRBJ1-5; D gene unclear. Deletions cut 3 bases from V and 4 bases from J, with 4 bases between. The CDR3 loop spans 12 amino acids. Germline V gene sequence: CDR1 KGHSH, CDR2 LQKENI. In DNA, the CDR3 is TGTGCCAGCTCACCCGTTAATCAGCCCCAGCATTTT. This encodes CASSPVNQPQHF.

The rearrangement uses TRBV6-5 and TRBJ2-1; 11 nucleotides align to TRBD2. This CDR3 is 15 amino acids long. The V gene's germline CDR1 is MNHEY and CDR2 SVGAGI. V lost 6 bases and J lost 7; bases outside the gene matches: 8. The CDR3 spells CASRRLAGSGNEQFF. The CDR3 DNA reads TGTGCCAGCAGACGACTAGCGGGGTCTGGAAATGAGCAGTTCTTC.

This chain links TRBV11-2 with TRBJ2-2, with 9 nucleotides matching TRBD2. Trimming took 3 bases from V and 7 from J; bases not matched to a gene: 9. Per germline, CDR1 SGHAT and CDR2 FQNNGV. The CDR3 consists of 16 residues. In DNA form, the CDR3 reads TGTGCCAGCAGCTTGTCTGGCGGGAGGGCCCTCGGGGAGCTGTTTTTT. Translated, it gives CASSLSGGRALGELFF. Together with reference TRBV11-2 and TRBJ2-2, the CDR3 gives the full variable domain: EAGVAQSPRYKIIEKRQSVAFWCNPISGHATLYWYQQILGQGPKLLIQFQNNGVVDDSQLPKDRFSAERLKGVDSTLKIQPAKLEDSAVYLCASSLSGGRALGELFFGEGSRLTVL.

The chain carries TRBV7-9 and TRBJ2-1, with TRBD2 identical over 8 bases. The V gene end was trimmed by 5 bases and the J gene end by 2 bases; junction bases not matched to a gene: 5. The germline gives CDR1 SEHNR, CDR2 FQNEAQ (reference sequence). The CDR3 has 15 residues. The CDR3 DNA sequence: TGTGCCAGCAGCCTCACTAGCGGCCCCTACAATGAGCAGTTCTTC. This gives the protein CASSLTSGPYNEQFF.

V is TRBV19 and J is TRBJ1-1; TRBD1 aligns across 8 bases. CDR1 and CDR2 from the germline V gene are LNHDA and SQIVND (reference sequence). Trimming took 5 bases from V and 1 from J; bases not matched to a gene: 6. This CDR3 contains 15 residues. The CDR3 DNA reads as TGTGCCAGTAGTCCTCGGACAGGGAAGAACACTGAAGCTTTCTTT. Protein: CASSPRTGKNTEAFF.